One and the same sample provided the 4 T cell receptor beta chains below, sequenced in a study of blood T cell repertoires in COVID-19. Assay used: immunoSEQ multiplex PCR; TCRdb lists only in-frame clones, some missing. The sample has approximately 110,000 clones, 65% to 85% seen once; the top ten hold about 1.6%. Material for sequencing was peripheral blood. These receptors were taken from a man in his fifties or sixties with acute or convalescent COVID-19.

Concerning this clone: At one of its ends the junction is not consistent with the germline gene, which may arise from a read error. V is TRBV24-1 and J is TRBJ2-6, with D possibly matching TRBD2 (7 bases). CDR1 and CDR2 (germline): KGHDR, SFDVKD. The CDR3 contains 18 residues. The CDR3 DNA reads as TGTGCCACCAGTGCGAAAGCGGGACAAAGCTCTGGGGTCAACGTCCTGACTTTC. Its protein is CATSAKAGQSSGVNVLTF.

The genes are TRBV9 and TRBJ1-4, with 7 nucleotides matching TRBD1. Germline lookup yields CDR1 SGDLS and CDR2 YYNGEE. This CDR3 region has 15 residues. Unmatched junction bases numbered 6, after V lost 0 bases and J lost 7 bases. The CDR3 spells CASSVGKGAIEKLFF. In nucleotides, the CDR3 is TGTGCCAGCAGCGTAGGGAAGGGGGCGATTGAAAAACTGTTTTTT.

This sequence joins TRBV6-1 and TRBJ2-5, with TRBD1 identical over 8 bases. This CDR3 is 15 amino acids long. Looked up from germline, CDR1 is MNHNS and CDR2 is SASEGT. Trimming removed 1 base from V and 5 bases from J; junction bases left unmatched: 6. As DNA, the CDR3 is TGTGCCAGCAGTGAAGACAGGGGGTCATGGGAGACCCAGTACTTC. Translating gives CASSEDRGSWETQYF.

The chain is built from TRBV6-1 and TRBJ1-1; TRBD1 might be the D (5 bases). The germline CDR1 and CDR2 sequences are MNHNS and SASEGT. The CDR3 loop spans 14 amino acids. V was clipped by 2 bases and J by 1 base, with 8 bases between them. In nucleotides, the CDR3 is TGTGCCAGCAGTGAAAACGGACAGAACACTGAAGCTTTCTTT. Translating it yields CASSENGQNTEAFF.